The 24 T cell receptor beta chains in this list originate from one sample, sequenced in a study of Ad26.COV2.S vaccination and SARS-CoV-2 variants. Treatment in this sample: 15 to 20 received Ad26.COV2.S at low or high dose, single or two shots; a few received placebo; per-sample allocation not given. Sampling was done on day 63 after the first vaccine or placebo injection. Measured with immunoSEQ multiplex PCR; TCRdb has only the in-frame clones, and not every one. Here the sample spans about 420,000 clones, approximately 88% being singletons. Specimen: peripheral blood, collected in a trial of Ad26.COV2.S vaccine versus placebo. The receptors shown here come from a person between 18 and 60 years old who received the Ad26.COV2.S COVID-19 vaccine or a placebo.

The chain couples TRBV5-6 to TRBJ2-7; TRBD1 or TRBD2 may be the D gene (6 bases each). The CDR3 contains 16 residues. The V gene's germline CDR1 is SGHDT and CDR2 YYEEEE. Trimming cost V 7 bases and J 2 bases, with 22 bases left between them. CDR3 DNA: TGTGCCAGCTCAAACGCCCTGGGGGGCCTTACCTACGAGCAGTACTTC. Translating it yields CASSNALGGLTYEQYF.

The chain joins TRBV30 to TRBJ1-3; no reliable D call. Trimming shortened V by 0 bases and J by 4 bases, and 7 bases separated the two germline ends. Per germline, CDR1 GTSNPN and CDR2 SVGIG (reference sequence). This CDR3 is 13 amino acids long. The CDR3, as DNA: TGTGCCTGGAGTGTAAATAGAGGAAACACCATATATTTT. Its protein is CAWSVNRGNTIYF.

The chain combines TRBV15 with TRBJ2-4; 8 bases are a match to TRBD1. V dropped 4 bases and J dropped 3; count of bases not matched to a gene: 23. CDR1 and CDR2 (germline): LNHNV, YYDKDF (reference sequence). The CDR3 is 21 amino acids. The CDR3 is CATSKAKQDREEWASKNIQYF. The CDR3 DNA reads TGTGCCACCAGCAAGGCCAAACAGGACAGGGAGGAGTGGGCTAGCAAAAACATTCAGTACTTC.

The rearrangement joins TRBV7-2 to TRBJ2-6, with D maybe TRBD2 (7 bases). The ends were cut back, 1 base at V and 2 bases at J, with 9 bases in the middle. Per germline, CDR1 SGHTA and CDR2 FQGNSA. This CDR3 comprises 16 residues. The CDR3 reads CASSLVGGAGANVLTF. The CDR3, as DNA: TGTGCCAGCAGCTTAGTAGGGGGGGCTGGGGCCAACGTCCTGACTTTC.

The chain carries TRBV3-1 (or the pseudogene TRBV3-2) and TRBJ1-2, with 8 bases aligning to TRBD1. J lost 6 bases, V lost 1 base, and 10 bases had no gene match. Germline CDR1 is LGHDT and CDR2 is YNNKEL (reference sequence). The CDR3 loop spans 16 amino acids. This chain's CDR3 is CASSQGKGRGLHGYTF. The CDR3 bases are TGTGCCAGCAGCCAAGGAAAGGGCAGGGGGCTCCATGGCTACACCTTC.

The gene calls are TRBV7-2 and TRBJ2-5, with a possible D match to TRBD2 (5 bases). The ends were cut back, 6 bases at V and 0 bases at J, with 14 bases in the middle. The CDR3 extends over 15 amino acids. CDR1 and CDR2 from the germline V gene are SGHTA and FQGNSA. CDR3 region: CASSPGWGYQETQYF. The CDR3 nucleotides are TGTGCCAGCAGTCCGGGGTGGGGATACCAAGAGACCCAGTACTTC.

V gene TRBV10-3 combines with J gene TRBJ2-1; D unresolved. In germline, CDR1 is ENHRY, CDR2 SYGVKD. Trimming cost V 4 bases and J 4 bases, with 32 bases left between them. This CDR3 has 21 amino acids. CDR3 loop: CAISANLVRTSELSLYNEQFF. CDR3 nucleotides: TGTGCCATCAGTGCCAATTTGGTCCGAACCAGCGAGTTGTCCCTATACAATGAGCAGTTCTTC.

This clone was detected only once. This chain joins TRBV24-1 and TRBJ2-3; either TRBD1 or TRBD2 may fit D (5 bases each). The length of the CDR3 is 16 residues. With 4 bases removed from V and 6 bases from J, the gap between germline ends came to 19 bases. Germline V lookup: CDR1 KGHDR, CDR2 SFDVKD. CDR3 in amino acids: CATSDPGTAPSDTQYF. The CDR3 nucleotides are TGTGCCACCAGTGACCCCGGGACGGCTCCCTCGGATACGCAGTATTTT.

This clone was counted once. The rearrangement joins TRBV11-2 to TRBJ2-1; no reliable D call. CDR1 SGHAT and CDR2 FQNNGV come from the germline V gene. CDR3 length equals 17 residues. V lost 5 bases and J lost 6, with 23 bases in between. CDR3 sequence: CASSPPGRTGPSNEQFF. CDR3 bases: TGTGCCAGCAGCCCGCCGGGCCGAACCGGCCCCTCCAATGAGCAGTTCTTC.

DNA for the CDR3: TGTGCCTGGAGTAACTTAAGGTTCGGGGGCAAAAACATTCAGTACTTC. Encoded protein: CAWSNLRFGGKNIQYF. This rearrangement joins TRBV30 to TRBJ2-4, with D maybe TRBD2 (6 bases). The V gene lost 2 bases and the J gene lost 3 bases, with 17 bases spanning the gap. CDR3 size: 16 residues. Per germline, CDR1 GTSNPN and CDR2 SVGIG (reference sequence).

The chain is built from TRBV27 and TRBJ1-2; possible D gene TRBD1, 6 bases. The CDR3 has 15 residues. Looked up from germline, CDR1 is MNHEY and CDR2 is SMNVEV (reference sequence). With 7 bases removed from V and 6 bases from J, the gap between germline ends came to 21 bases. CDR3 nucleotides: TGTGCCAGCAACACCCCCCGGGGGCGGCTGAATGGCTACACCTTC. Protein: CASNTPRGRLNGYTF.

This clone has only a few counts. This sequence joins TRBV5-1 and TRBJ2-1; D gene unclear. V was clipped by 1 base and J by 4 bases, with 6 bases between them. Germline CDR1 reads SGHRS; CDR2 reads YFSETQ. CDR3 length: 13 residues. CDR3 loop: CASSLTSYNEQFF. In nucleotides, the CDR3 is TGCGCCAGCAGCTTGACCAGTTACAATGAGCAGTTCTTC.

This chain uses TRBV4-2 with TRBJ2-7, with 11 bases fitting TRBD2. The CDR3 extends over 17 amino acids. Germline V gene lookup returns CDR1 LGHNA and CDR2 YNFKEQ. V shed 4 bases and J 4 bases; nucleotides not matched to a gene: 12. CDR3 protein: CASSLISGGANIYEQYF. DNA of the CDR3: TGTGCCAGCAGCCTAATTAGCGGGGGGGCGAATATATACGAGCAGTACTTC.

This sequence joins TRBV19 and TRBJ2-3, with 14 bases aligning to TRBD2. The CDR3 totals 15 residues. The V and J ends lost 5 bases and 4 bases, in that order; junction bases with no gene match: 2. In germline, CDR1 is LNHDA, CDR2 SQIVND (reference sequence). The CDR3 region is CASSRTSGGSDTQYF. The CDR3 DNA reads as TGTGCCAGTAGTCGGACTAGCGGGGGGTCAGATACGCAGTATTTT.

The chain employs TRBV28 and TRBJ1-1, with D hard to call. CDR1 is MDHEN, CDR2 SYDVKM, per germline. CDR3 size: 15 residues. The V gene lost 0 bases and the J gene lost 3 bases, with 11 bases spanning the gap. CDR3 sequence: CASSLWGLRYTEAFF. The CDR3, as DNA: TGTGCCAGCAGTTTATGGGGTTTAAGGTACACTGAAGCTTTCTTT.

This chain joins TRBV3-1 (or the pseudogene TRBV3-2) and TRBJ2-7, with a tentative D call TRBD2 (5 bases). Trimming shortened V by 3 bases and J by 0 bases, and 15 bases separated the two germline ends. Germline V gene sequence: CDR1 LGHDT, CDR2 YNNKEL (reference sequence). The CDR3 totals 16 residues. The CDR3 sequence is CASSQGAGFSSYEQYF. Here the CDR3 DNA reads TGTGCCAGCAGCCAGGGAGCAGGTTTCAGCTCCTACGAGCAGTACTTC.

The chain carries TRBV9 and TRBJ1-1, with a weak D call TRBD1 (5 bases). Germline V gene data show CDR1 as SGDLS and CDR2 as YYNGEE. The CDR3 runs to 15 residues. V was pared by 2 bases and J by 5 bases, with 16 bases between. The CDR3 DNA reads as TGTGCCAGCAGCGTCGATTGGGGGGAGATGACTGAAGCTTTCTTT. This gives the protein CASSVDWGEMTEAFF.

This clone was picked up one time. The chain carries TRBV11-2 and TRBJ2-1, with 13 bases that match TRBD2. Germline V gene sequence: CDR1 SGHAT, CDR2 FQNNGV. This CDR3 is 19 amino acids long. The trim removed 5 bases at V and 4 bases at J, leaving 14 bases unmatched. This CDR3 is CASSPNIGTSGVIYNEQFF. CDR3 nucleotides: TGTGCCAGCAGCCCTAATATTGGGACTAGCGGGGTGATTTACAATGAGCAGTTCTTC.

This chain connects TRBV6-5 to TRBJ1-3; maybe TRBD1 (6 bases). V lost 6 bases and J 0 bases, leaving 12 bases between the germline ends. This CDR3 spans 15 amino acids. The germline V gene has CDR1 MNHEY and CDR2 SVGAGI. DNA for the CDR3: TGTGCCAGCAGGTGGGGGGCCCCCTCTGGAAACACCATATATTTT. Its protein product is CASRWGAPSGNTIYF.

The rearrangement uses TRBV13 and TRBJ1-3; TRBD1 is a possible D gene (6 bases). Trimming cost V 5 bases and J 4 bases, with 21 bases left between them. CDR3 length: 17 residues. Germline CDR1 is PRHDT and CDR2 is FYEKMQ (reference sequence). The CDR3 spells CASSPLRGLGAGNTIYF. Here the CDR3 DNA reads TGTGCCAGCAGCCCGCTGCGTGGCCTGGGGGCCGGAAACACCATATATTTT.

This chain uses TRBV10-3 with TRBJ1-6, with D uncertain. V lost 0 bases to trimming and J lost 14 bases, with 17 bases between them. Germline V gene data show CDR1 as ENHRY and CDR2 as SYGVKD. This CDR3 comprises 15 residues. In DNA form, the CDR3 reads TGTGCCATCAGTGAGTCGACGGATCGGGTGAGCACCCTCCACTTT. Translating it yields CAISESTDRVSTLHF.

This sequence joins TRBV5-1 and TRBJ2-7; D might be TRBD1 (6 bases). Germline CDR1 is SGHRS and CDR2 is YFSETQ. V was cut by 3 bases and J by 1 base, with 11 bases left in between. This CDR3 is 14 amino acids long. Here the CDR3 DNA reads TGCGCCAGCAGCTACAGGGAAACTTCCTACGAGCAGTACTTC. It translates to CASSYRETSYEQYF. The full variable domain, with the rest looked up from reference TRBV5-1 and TRBJ2-7, is KAGVTQTPRYLIKTRGQQVTLSCSPISGHRSVSWYQQTPGQGLQFLFEYFSETQRNKGNFPGRFSGRQFSNSRSEMNVSTLELGDSALYLCASSYRETSYEQYFGPGTRLTVT.

The rearrangement links TRBV5-1 to TRBJ2-5, with D perhaps TRBD1 (5 bases). Between the trimmed V and J ends, which lost 1 base and 5 bases, there was a span of 9 bases. Germline CDR1 reads SGHRS; CDR2 reads YFSETQ. This CDR3 is built from 13 residues. CDR3 sequence: CASSLTGWETQYF. The CDR3 DNA sequence: TGCGCCAGCAGCTTGACAGGCTGGGAGACCCAGTACTTC.

The rearrangement uses TRBV24-1 and TRBJ1-5; D gene unclear. Deletions cut 3 bases from V and 7 bases from J, with 12 bases between. The CDR3 consists of 14 residues. CDR1 is KGHDR, CDR2 SFDVKD, per germline. The CDR3 is CATSDQHVTQPQHF. CDR3 nucleotide sequence: TGTGCCACCAGTGATCAGCACGTAACCCAGCCCCAGCATTTT.